This T cell receptor beta chain was retrieved from a study of blood T cell repertoires in COVID-19. Looking at the study overall: Nucleic acid was either cDNA or gDNA, and it came from T cells, B-cell-depleted T cells, or PBMCs.

Source study methods: For nucleated cells, counts were estimated from reference gene primer amplification. Only in-frame clones appear in the TCRdb table, and some are missing; sequencing was by immunoSEQ multiplex PCR. The V and J calls and clone size come from that table; D and trimming were worked out from the DNA. The profile shows around 100,000 clones, approximately 88% of them singletons. V was clipped by 6 bases and J by 5 bases; unmatched bases: 8. CDR3 length: 16 amino acids. In germline, CDR1 is SGHTA, CDR2 FQGNSA. The source is a man aged 45 to 65 with COVID-19, enrolled during active disease. Sequencing used peripheral blood. The genes are TRBV7-2 and TRBJ2-2; 11 bases match TRBD1. The CDR3 DNA reads as TGTGCCAGCAGAAAACCCGGACAGGGGGCAACCGGGGAGCTGTTTTTT. Protein sequence: CASRKPGQGATGELFF.